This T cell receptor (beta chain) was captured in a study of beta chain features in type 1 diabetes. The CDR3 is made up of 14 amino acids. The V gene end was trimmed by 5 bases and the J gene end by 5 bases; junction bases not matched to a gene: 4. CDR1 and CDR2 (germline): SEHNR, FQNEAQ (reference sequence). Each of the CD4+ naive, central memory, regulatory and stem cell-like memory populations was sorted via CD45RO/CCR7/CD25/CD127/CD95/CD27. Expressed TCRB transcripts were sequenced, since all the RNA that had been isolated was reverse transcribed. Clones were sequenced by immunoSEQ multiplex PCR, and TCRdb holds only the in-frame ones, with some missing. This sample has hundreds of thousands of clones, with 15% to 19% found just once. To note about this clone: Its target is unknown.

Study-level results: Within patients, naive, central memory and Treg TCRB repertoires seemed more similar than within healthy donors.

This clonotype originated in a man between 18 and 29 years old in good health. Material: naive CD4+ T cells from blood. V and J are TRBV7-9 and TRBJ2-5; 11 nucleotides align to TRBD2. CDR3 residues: CASSTSGSWETQYF. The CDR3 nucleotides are TGTGCCAGCAGCACTAGCGGGAGCTGGGAGACCCAGTACTTC.